Presented here are 29 T cell receptor beta chains from one specimen sequenced in a study of T cells in Graves' hyperthyroidism and ophthalmopathy. Template material for amplifying TCR beta CDR3 regions consisted of RNA transcripts. The HTBI primer set was used in a first-round RT-PCR of the TCR CDR3. MiXCR, applied by TCRdb to the multiplex PCR reads, yields one record per CDR3 protein. The sample holds 750,000 to 900,000 distinct CDR3 sequences, around 38% seen once. Sequenced input: blood. These receptors all stem from a young man with Graves' hyperthyroidism.

The chain is built from TRBV20-1 and TRBJ2-2; 16 bases map to TRBD2. Germline trimming cut 6 bases from V and 4 bases from J; bases unmatched to any gene: 5. Germline CDR1 is DFQATT and CDR2 is SNEGSKA (reference sequence). This CDR3 has 16 residues. This chain's CDR3 is CSAGLAGGSGTGELFF. The CDR3 nucleotides read TGCAGTGCGGGACTAGCGGGAGGGTCGGGCACCGGGGAGCTGTTTTTT.

This clonotype was observed many times. The chain carries TRBV19 and TRBJ1-5; D is uncertain. This CDR3 is 12 amino acids long. Trimming left V 4 bases short and J 4 bases short, with 5 bases between. Germline CDR1 and CDR2: LNHDA and SQIVND (reference sequence). The CDR3, as DNA: TGTGCCAGTAGTACGATTAATCAGCCCCAGCATTTT. It yields the protein CASSTINQPQHF.

Many counts were recorded for this clonotype. V gene TRBV29-1 combines with J gene TRBJ1-1; D perhaps matches TRBD1 (6 bases). Deletions cut 5 bases from V and 3 bases from J, with 22 bases between. The CDR3 spans 16 residues. Germline lookup yields CDR1 SQVTM and CDR2 ANQGSEA. CDR3 sequence: CSVSVINRVWDTEAFF. The DNA for the CDR3 is TGCAGCGTTTCAGTAATTAACAGGGTTTGGGACACTGAAGCTTTCTTT. Looking up the rest from reference TRBV29-1 and TRBJ1-1 gives the full variable domain: SAVISQKPSRDICQRGTSLTIQCQVDSQVTMMFWYRQQPGQSLTLIATANQGSEATYESGFVIDKFPISRPNLTFSTLTVSNMSPEDSSIYLCSVSVINRVWDTEAFFGQGTRLTVV.

The V gene is TRBV20-1, the J gene TRBJ2-2; TRBD1 is a possible D gene (6 bases). V lost 6 bases and J lost 4, with 24 bases in between. Germline V gene lookup returns CDR1 DFQATT and CDR2 SNEGSKA (reference sequence). CDR3 size: 17 residues. CDR3 DNA sequence: TGCAGTGCCTCCCCGGACTCGACGCTGGGGGCCACCGGGGAGCTGTTTTTT. Protein sequence: CSASPDSTLGATGELFF.

V usage is TRBV7-2 and J usage is TRBJ2-7; 7 bases match TRBD2. CDR1 and CDR2 from the germline V gene are SGHTA and FQGNSA. This CDR3 region has 15 residues. Trimming at V came to 0 bases and at J to 2 bases, leaving 4 bases not matched to a gene. CDR3 nucleotides: TGTGCCAGCAGCTTAGCAGGACGGGGGGCCTACGAGCAGTACTTC. Translation gives CASSLAGRGAYEQYF.

This clonotype was seen repeatedly, ten times or more. This rearrangement joins TRBV9 to TRBJ1-6; 7 nucleotides agree with TRBD1. CDR3 length: 15 amino acids. V lost 3 bases to trimming and J lost 5 bases; unmatched junction nucleotides: 5. Germline V gene lookup returns CDR1 SGDLS and CDR2 YYNGEE. The chain's CDR3 is CASSASGQNNSPLHF. Here the CDR3 DNA reads TGTGCCAGCAGCGCCTCGGGACAGAATAATTCACCCCTCCACTTT.

This rearrangement joins TRBV7-3 to TRBJ2-5; 8 nucleotides align to TRBD1. CDR1 SGHTA and CDR2 FQGTGA come from the germline V gene. The CDR3 runs 15 residues. The junction had 4 bases not matched to a gene; V was cut back by 3 bases and J by 1 base. CDR3 protein: CASSLTGVAQETQYF. CDR3 DNA sequence: TGTGCCAGCAGCTTGACAGGGGTGGCCCAAGAGACCCAGTACTTC.

About this clonotype: The junction and the germline gene differ at one end; a read error may be behind it. This sequence joins TRBV7-9 and TRBJ1-1; no clear D. The CDR3 has 12 amino acids. Germline V gene sequence: CDR1 SEHNR, CDR2 FQNEAQ (reference sequence). The CDR3: CASRLGAVEAFF. In DNA, the CDR3 is TGTGCCAGCAGGTTAGGAGCGGTTGAAGCTTTCTTT.

In its sample, this clonotype was seen many times. The chain has TRBV15 and TRBJ2-5; D unclear. In germline, CDR1 is LNHNV, CDR2 YYDKDF (reference sequence). CDR3 size: 16 residues. Trimming pared 0 bases from V and 2 bases from J, leaving 13 bases between. The chain's CDR3 is CATSRDPTLLQETQYF. CDR3 DNA: TGTGCCACCAGCAGAGACCCCACCCTTTTGCAAGAGACCCAGTACTTC.

The J gene is TRBJ1-1, the V gene TRBV5-1, with D perhaps TRBD1 (5 bases). CDR1 and CDR2 from the germline V gene are SGHRS and YFSETQ. The V and J ends lost 2 bases and 5 bases respectively, with 16 bases between them. This CDR3 region has 15 residues. The CDR3 here is CASSFWQGEGTEAFF. The CDR3 DNA reads as TGCGCCAGCAGCTTTTGGCAAGGGGAGGGTACTGAAGCTTTCTTT.

This chain connects TRBV20-1 to TRBJ1-2, with 9 bases identical to TRBD1. CDR3 size: 13 residues. Germline loops: CDR1 DFQATT, CDR2 SNEGSKA (reference sequence). V shed 1 base and J 8 bases; nucleotides not matched to a gene: 5. The CDR3 DNA sequence: TGCAGTGCTAGAGGGGACAGGGTTTCCGGCTACACCTTC. Encoded protein: CSARGDRVSGYTF.

This clonotype appeared a few times. J is TRBJ2-7 and V is TRBV7-2; D may be TRBD1 (5 bases). Germline assignment: CDR1 SGHTA and CDR2 FQGNSA. V shed 4 bases and J shed 0 bases, with 16 bases lying between them. CDR3 size: 16 residues. The CDR3 DNA is TGTGCCAGCAGCTCTCTGACAGAGGTCTCCTCCTACGAGCAGTACTTC. This encodes CASSSLTEVSSYEQYF.

V and J are TRBV12-3 or TRBV12-4 and TRBJ2-2; no reliable D call. This CDR3 is 15 amino acids long. Deletions cut 6 bases from V and 1 base from J, with 12 bases between. CDR3 sequence reads: CASRPTAMNTGELFF. In DNA, the CDR3 is TGTGCCAGCAGGCCGACCGCCATGAACACCGGGGAGCTGTTTTTT.

This clonotype was detected many times. Mismatch with germline at one junction end may stem from a read error. The chain uses TRBV15 and TRBJ2-7, with TRBD1 matching 10 bases. The CDR3 extends over 13 amino acids. Germline loops: CDR1 LNHNV, CDR2 YYDKDF (reference sequence). The CDR3 is CATSRDSSGQGHF. In DNA form, the CDR3 reads TGTGCCACCAGCAGAGATTCATCGGGACAGGGGCACTTC.

Worth noting for this clonotype: A read error may explain this, as a much larger clone is one base away. This chain connects TRBV24-1 to TRBJ2-7; D gene unclear. The CDR3 is made up of 13 amino acids. CDR1 is KGHDR, CDR2 SFDVKD, per germline. For the CDR3, the DNA is TGTGCCACCATTGATTTGCGTACCTACGAGCAGTACTTC. Its protein is CATIDLRTYEQYF.

The genes are TRBV5-1 and TRBJ2-7; D call uncertain. V lost 7 bases, J lost 2 bases, and 13 bases lay in between. Germline CDR1 reads SGHRS; CDR2 reads YFSETQ. The CDR3 consists of 13 residues. CDR3 amino acids: CASQHRSPYEQYF. DNA of the CDR3: TGCGCCAGCCAACACCGAAGCCCCTACGAGCAGTACTTC.

This clonotype was seen ten or more times. This rearrangement joins TRBV19 to TRBJ1-2; TRBD1 aligns across 8 bases. Germline V gives CDR1 LNHDA, CDR2 SQIVND (reference sequence). The CDR3 contains 13 residues. The V segment lost 5 bases and the J segment 7 bases; nucleotides outside the gene matches: 6. The CDR3 DNA follows: TGTGCCAGTAGTCCCGACAGGGGTGGTGGCTACACCTTC. Residues: CASSPDRGGGYTF.

This clonotype occurred many times. The CDR3, as DNA: TGCAGTGCTAGAGACAGGGGGCTCGGAAATCAGCCCCAGCATTTT. Protein: CSARDRGLGNQPQHF. V usage is TRBV20-1 and J usage is TRBJ1-5; 8 bases match TRBD1. The CDR3 length is 15 residues. The germline V gene has CDR1 DFQATT and CDR2 SNEGSKA (reference sequence). The V gene end was trimmed by 0 bases and the J gene end by 4 bases; junction bases not matched to a gene: 5.

This clonotype turned up a few times. The gene calls are TRBV5-1 and TRBJ1-1; D is ambiguous. Germline loops: CDR1 SGHRS, CDR2 YFSETQ. Between the trimmed V and J ends, which lost 0 bases and 1 base, there was a span of 7 bases. The CDR3 has 14 residues. Here the CDR3 reads CASSLARRNTEAFF. The CDR3 DNA reads as TGCGCCAGCAGCTTGGCCCGAAGGAACACTGAAGCTTTCTTT. Drawing the rest from reference TRBV5-1 and TRBJ1-1, the complete variable domain is KAGVTQTPRYLIKTRGQQVTLSCSPISGHRSVSWYQQTPGQGLQFLFEYFSETQRNKGNFPGRFSGRQFSNSRSEMNVSTLELGDSALYLCASSLARRNTEAFFGQGTRLTVV.

The V call is TRBV2, the J call TRBJ1-6; 8 nucleotides align to TRBD1. This CDR3 is 15 amino acids long. V was clipped by 6 bases and J by 7 bases; unmatched bases: 8. In germline, CDR1 is SNHLY, CDR2 FYNNEI. Written as DNA, the CDR3 is TGTGCCAGCAGGCACTCCAGGGGGCCGAATTCACCCCTCCACTTT. This translates into CASRHSRGPNSPLHF.

Remarks on this clonotype: A much more abundant neighbour one base away suggests this may be a read error. This chain joins TRBV7-2 and TRBJ2-2; TRBD2 matches 11 bases. In germline, CDR1 is SGHTA, CDR2 FQGNSA. The ends lost 4 bases at V and 15 bases at J; junction bases unmatched: 4. The CDR3 length is 12 residues. CDR3 in amino acids: CASSSTSGSMFF. The CDR3 DNA is TGTGCCAGCAGCTCAACTAGCGGGAGTATGTTTTTT.

A note on this clonotype: A much larger clonotype is one base distant, so this may be a read error. The chain is built from TRBV5-4 and TRBJ1-5; D unresolved. Germline CDR1 SGHNT, CDR2 YYREEE (reference sequence). CDR3 size: 13 residues. The CDR3 DNA follows: TGCGCCAGCAGTGAGAAGGGTTCTCAGCCCCGGCATTTT. This encodes CASSEKGSQPRHF.

J is TRBJ2-1 and V is TRBV24-1; no definite D call. This CDR3 contains 15 residues. Germline V gives CDR1 KGHDR, CDR2 SFDVKD. V was pared by 3 bases and J by 0 bases, with 8 bases between. In DNA form, the CDR3 reads TGTGCCACCAGTGATCCCACTGCCTCCTACAATGAGCAGTTCTTC. Amino acid sequence: CATSDPTASYNEQFF.

This clonotype appeared a single time. The J gene is TRBJ2-7, the V gene TRBV15; TRBD2 matches at 7 bases. The CDR3 is 16 residues long. Unmatched junction bases numbered 12, after V lost 3 bases and J lost 4 bases. From germline, CDR1 is LNHNV and CDR2 YYDKDF (reference sequence). The CDR3 nucleotides read TGTGCCACCAGCAGCTTGGGTCCTAGCGGAGGTTACGAGCAGTACTTC. As protein: CATSSLGPSGGYEQYF.

The gene calls are TRBV7-9 and TRBJ2-2; D uncertain. Germline values: CDR1 SEHNR, CDR2 FQNEAQ (reference sequence). V lost 1 base to trimming and J lost 0 bases, with 15 bases between them. The CDR3 has 18 residues. The CDR3 loop reads CASSLVPSPKSNTGELFF. The DNA of the CDR3 is TGTGCCAGCAGCTTAGTCCCCAGCCCTAAATCGAACACCGGGGAGCTGTTTTTT.

Ten or more counts support this clonotype. V is TRBV10-3 and J is TRBJ1-5, with 7 positions matching TRBD1. Germline CDR1 reads ENHRY; CDR2 reads SYGVKD. This CDR3 region has 14 residues. The J segment lost 4 bases and the V segment lost 10 bases, leaving 10 bases of the junction unmatched. CDR3 sequence (DNA): TGTGCCACCAAGAGTCAGGGGGAGAATCAGCCCCAGCATTTT. Protein: CATKSQGENQPQHF.

The chain is built from TRBV7-2 and TRBJ2-7, with D possibly matching TRBD2 (5 bases). The CDR3 has 14 amino acids. V shed 2 bases and J shed 3 bases, with 11 bases lying between them. Germline CDR1 reads SGHTA; CDR2 reads FQGNSA. CDR3 in DNA: TGTGCCAGCAGCTTACCAGCCGGGGTCTACGAGCAGTACTTC. As protein: CASSLPAGVYEQYF.

On this clonotype: This may come from a read error, since a much larger clone is one base off. The chain links TRBV20-1 to TRBJ2-7, with D perhaps TRBD1 (5 bases). CDR3 length: 12 residues. V lost 3 bases to trimming and J lost 6 bases, with 12 bases between them. Per germline, CDR1 DFQATT and CDR2 SNEGSKA (reference sequence). The CDR3 bases are TGCAGTGCTAGGGCGACAGTTCCCGAGCAGTACTTC. Encoded protein: CSARATVPEQYF.

The rearrangement joins TRBV12-3 or TRBV12-4 to TRBJ1-1; 8 bases line up with TRBD1. This CDR3 has 15 amino acids. CDR3 coding DNA: TGTGCTAGTGGCCTCGGACAGGGAGGGTACACTGAAGCTTTCTTT. This gives the protein CASGLGQGGYTEAFF.